These 15 T cell receptor beta chains were sequenced from one sample in a study of shared clonotypes between healthy human individuals. This table comes from immunoSEQ multiplex PCR, and its TCRdb copy is limited to in-frame clones, with some not included. Found here are approximately 2,000,000 clones, over 85% of them singletons; the top ten hold more than 1.5%. Positive CCR7 selection of CD45RO-negative cells yielded the naive CD8 cells, and terminally differentiated effector memory CD45RA+ cells were excluded. The sequencing input was naive CD8+ T cells from PBMCs. These receptors all come from a man between 18 and 35 years old in good health. Some clones in this sample may be carry-over from other donors' samples.

The chain joins TRBV6-1 to TRBJ2-1; 9 nucleotides match TRBD2. The V gene's germline CDR1 is MNHNS and CDR2 SASEGT. The CDR3 is 17 residues long. Losses at the gene ends were 2 bases for V and 2 bases for J; bases not matched to a gene: 7. The CDR3 loop is CASSERWREGPYNEQFF. The CDR3, as DNA: TGTGCCAGCAGTGAACGATGGCGGGAGGGCCCCTACAATGAGCAGTTCTTC.

This clone was seen a single time. Other DNA sequences in this sample translate to the same CDR3. The chain links TRBV19 to TRBJ2-7, with 11 bases that match TRBD2. Trimming at V came to 3 bases and at J to 6 bases, leaving 4 bases not matched to a gene. The germline CDR1 and CDR2 sequences are LNHDA and SQIVND (reference sequence). CDR3 size: 14 residues. The CDR3 region has the DNA TGTGCCAGTAGTATTGGGCTAGCGGGAGGCGAGCAGTACTTC. Its protein product is CASSIGLAGGEQYF.

About this clone itself: The same CDR3 also results from other DNA sequences found in this sample. This chain links TRBV27 with TRBJ2-7; unclear D gene. Trimming removed 2 bases from V and 3 bases from J, with 11 bases in between. Germline CDR1 is MNHEY and CDR2 is SMNVEV (reference sequence). The CDR3 is made up of 14 amino acids. CDR3 DNA: TGTGCCAGCAGTTTAGGAGCAGTTGGCTACGAGCAGTACTTC. It translates to CASSLGAVGYEQYF.

The rearrangement joins TRBV7-9 to TRBJ2-7, with D possibly being TRBD2 (6 bases). The V gene's germline CDR1 is SEHNR and CDR2 FQNEAQ (reference sequence). The CDR3 covers 15 residues. Trimming pared 6 bases from V and 0 bases from J, leaving 15 bases between. The CDR3 spells CASSPPGASSYEQYF. As DNA, the CDR3 is TGTGCCAGCAGTCCCCCGGGAGCTAGCTCCTACGAGCAGTACTTC.

This chain connects TRBV4-1 to TRBJ2-3, with D perhaps matching TRBD2 (6 bases). CDR1 MGHRA and CDR2 YSYEKL come from the germline V gene. V was trimmed by 6 bases and J by 4 bases, leaving 17 bases between them. The CDR3 totals 15 residues. CDR3 in DNA: TGCGCCAGCAGGTCCGGGAGCACGCCGGCAGATACGCAGTATTTT. Protein: CASRSGSTPADTQYF.

V usage is TRBV7-2 and J usage is TRBJ1-3; 7 positions match TRBD1. This CDR3 spans 14 amino acids. Per germline, CDR1 SGHTA and CDR2 FQGNSA. Unmatched junction bases numbered 4, after V lost 5 bases and J lost 3 bases. This CDR3 is CASSKTGSGNTIYF. In DNA form, the CDR3 reads TGTGCCAGCAGCAAGACAGGGAGTGGAAACACCATATATTTT.

The J gene is TRBJ2-7, the V gene TRBV4-3; D is possibly TRBD1 or TRBD2 (5 bases each). V gave up 4 bases and J gave up 4 bases, with 14 bases separating them. Germline assignment: CDR1 LGHNA and CDR2 YSLEER. The CDR3 has 14 amino acids. The CDR3 nucleotides read TGCGCCAGCAGCCTAAACGCTGGGGGTTACGAGCAGTACTTC. It specifies CASSLNAGGYEQYF.

The CDR3 DNA is TGTGCCAGCAGACCCAGGGGGAACAATGAGCAGTTCTTC. Protein product: CASRPRGNNEQFF. V usage is TRBV11-2 and J usage is TRBJ2-1, with 7 bases fitting TRBD1. The V and J ends lost 6 bases and 5 bases, in that order; junction bases with no gene match: 4. This CDR3 has 13 amino acids. The germline V gene encodes CDR1 SGHAT and CDR2 FQNNGV.

A single count supports this clone. The rearrangement joins TRBV6-6 to TRBJ2-7; D not resolved. The CDR3 runs to 15 residues. V was clipped by 6 bases and J by 2 bases, with 17 bases between them. Germline CDR1 reads MNHNY; CDR2 reads SVGAGI (reference sequence). CDR3 DNA: TGTGCCAGCAGCCCAGGTCCCGGCAGTCCCTACGAGCAGTACTTC. Its translation is CASSPGPGSPYEQYF.

This clone was recorded only once. The chain recombines TRBV28 with TRBJ1-1, with no clear D. V dropped 5 bases and J dropped 6 bases, with 13 bases sitting between them. The CDR3 sequence is 13 residues long. Germline values: CDR1 MDHEN, CDR2 SYDVKM. DNA for the CDR3: TGTGCCAGCAGTCCACGGGAATTCGCTGAAGCTTTCTTT. Encoded protein: CASSPREFAEAFF.

The genes are TRBV6-5 and TRBJ2-7; D gene uncertain. Germline V gives CDR1 MNHEY, CDR2 SVGAGI. V dropped 0 bases and J dropped 5 bases, with 11 bases sitting between them. The CDR3 consists of 14 residues. CDR3 nucleotides: TGTGCCAGCAGTTACTCGATTGGGCTTGACGAGCAGTACTTC. Residues: CASSYSIGLDEQYF.

CDR3 residues: CASSPEASYNEQFF. CDR3 bases: TGTGCCAGCAGTCCAGAGGCCTCCTACAATGAGCAGTTCTTC. The chain recombines TRBV27 with TRBJ2-1; D unresolved. The CDR3 runs 14 residues. Trimming removed 5 bases from V and 0 bases from J, with 8 bases in between. Germline V gives CDR1 MNHEY, CDR2 SMNVEV (reference sequence).

This clone appeared once. This chain uses TRBV13 with TRBJ1-1; D is perhaps TRBD1 (5 bases). Germline V gives CDR1 PRHDT, CDR2 FYEKMQ (reference sequence). The CDR3 totals 14 residues. Trimming removed 2 bases from V and 0 bases from J, with 7 bases in between. CDR3 loop: CASSLNRMNTEAFF. The DNA of the CDR3 is TGTGCCAGCAGCTTAAACAGGATGAACACTGAAGCTTTCTTT.

The V gene is TRBV19, the J gene TRBJ2-7; a weak D match, TRBD1 (6 bases). This CDR3 region has 14 residues. The germline V gene has CDR1 LNHDA and CDR2 SQIVND (reference sequence). V was clipped by 1 base and J by 3 bases, with 10 bases between them. CDR3 coding DNA: TGTGCCAGTAGTATAGCAGGGGCCCACTACGAGCAGTACTTC. Translated: CASSIAGAHYEQYF.

As DNA, the CDR3 is TGTGCCAGCCACCCCCGGGGCAGGACAGATACGCAGTATTTT. It yields the protein CASHPRGRTDTQYF. The chain recombines TRBV27 with TRBJ2-3; the D call may be TRBD1 or TRBD2 (5 bases each). Germline values: CDR1 MNHEY, CDR2 SMNVEV (reference sequence). There are 14 residues in the CDR3. V was pared by 8 bases and J by 3 bases, with 15 bases between.